What follows are 21 T cell receptor beta chains derived from one specimen sequenced in a study of T-cell reconstitution after alpha-beta-depleted transplantation in children. Regarding the study as a whole: Newly produced T cells mostly accounted for T-cell counts and diversity one year post-transplant.

The TCRbeta library incorporated unique molecular identifiers. TCRdb redid the calling of the PCR reads with MiXCR, one entry per CDR3 protein. Counted here are about 300,000 distinct CDR3 sequences, roughly 8.2% occurring once; the ten biggest clones make up approximately 9%. No antigen is known for these receptors. The sequencing used peripheral blood, collected 360 days after TCRalphabeta/CD19-depleted stem cell transplant. The receptors were sampled from a female patient aged 2-15 years who had a stem cell transplant for Fanconi anemia, so the T cells may come from the graft donor.

The chain carries TRBV6-2 or TRBV6-3 and TRBJ2-1; D perhaps matches TRBD1 (6 bases). V lost 6 bases and J lost 5, with 14 bases in between. The CDR3 has 14 amino acids. Germline CDR1 and CDR2: MNHEY and SVGEGT. CDR3 nucleotides: TGTGCCAGCAGCCCTAGGACAGATGACAATGAGCAGTTCTTC. Protein: CASSPRTDDNEQFF.

This clonotype was seen a few times. CDR3 sequence: CASSHSGTETQYF. DNA of the CDR3: TGTGCCAGCAGCCATAGCGGGACGGAGACCCAGTACTTC. The chain employs TRBV3-1 and TRBJ2-5; 8 bases are shared with TRBD2. Looked up from germline, CDR1 is LGHDT and CDR2 is YNNKEL (reference sequence). The CDR3 covers 13 residues. The V segment lost 3 bases and the J segment 5 bases; nucleotides outside the gene matches: 2.

The table lists this clonotype with many counts. This chain joins TRBV7-9 and TRBJ2-2, with TRBD2 as a possible D gene (6 bases). CDR1 SEHNR and CDR2 FQNEAQ come from the germline V gene (reference sequence). The CDR3 sequence is 17 residues long. Trimming took 5 bases from V and 2 from J, leaving 18 bases between them. Written as DNA, the CDR3 is TGTGCCAGCAGCCCTGCCCAAACGGGAGTCAACACCGGGGAGCTGTTTTTT. Translating gives CASSPAQTGVNTGELFF.

This clonotype turned up a few times. The chain joins TRBV30 to TRBJ2-7, with 11 bases fitting TRBD2. CDR3 length equals 11 residues. Trimming at V came to 8 bases and at J to 6 bases, leaving 3 bases not matched to a gene. Germline lookup yields CDR1 GTSNPN and CDR2 SVGIG (reference sequence). The CDR3 loop reads CASGTSGEQYF. The CDR3 DNA is TGTGCCAGCGGGACTAGCGGCGAGCAGTACTTC.

This clonotype has a count of ten or more. V usage is TRBV6-2 or TRBV6-3 and J usage is TRBJ1-1, with a possible D match to TRBD1 (6 bases). The germline gives CDR1 MNHEY, CDR2 SVGEGT. Trimming removed 5 bases at V and 1 base at J, with 14 bases between. This CDR3 contains 15 residues. The CDR3 loop is CASSPLQGSNTEAFF. The CDR3 nucleotides read TGTGCCAGCAGTCCACTACAGGGCTCGAACACTGAAGCTTTCTTT.

This clonotype was detected many times. This chain connects TRBV4-2 to TRBJ2-4; D not certain. Germline V gives CDR1 LGHNA, CDR2 YNFKEQ. Trimming pared 4 bases from V and 9 bases from J, leaving 19 bases between. The length of the CDR3 is 15 residues. In nucleotides, the CDR3 is TGTGCCAGCAGCCCCACCGGCAGAACGAAGGGCATTCAGTACTTC. Translation gives CASSPTGRTKGIQYF.

In its sample, this clonotype was seen many times. V is TRBV4-1 and J is TRBJ2-7; D perhaps matches TRBD1 (5 bases). The CDR3 covers 17 residues. Germline V gene sequence: CDR1 MGHRA, CDR2 YSYEKL. V dropped 0 bases and J dropped 3 bases, with 18 bases sitting between them. The chain's CDR3 is CASSQEDWAGRHYEQYF. CDR3 coding DNA: TGCGCCAGCAGCCAAGAGGATTGGGCAGGGCGACACTACGAGCAGTACTTC.

This clonotype was recorded many times. The J gene is TRBJ1-1, the V gene TRBV4-2, with 8 bases that match TRBD1. V lost 1 base, J lost 7 bases, and 8 bases stayed unmatched. Looked up from germline, CDR1 is LGHNA and CDR2 is YNFKEQ. The CDR3 loop spans 15 amino acids. DNA of the CDR3: TGTGCCAGCAGCCAAGCAGCCAGGGGGCTTGGTGAAGCTTTCTTT. Encoded protein: CASSQAARGLGEAFF.

The chain uses TRBV7-9 and TRBJ2-7, with 7 bases fitting TRBD2. Judging by the DNA end, TRBJ2-1 fits better; the J call may be wrong. The length of the CDR3 is 15 residues. CDR1 and CDR2 from the germline V gene are SEHNR and FQNEAQ (reference sequence). The CDR3 nucleotides are TGTGCCAGCAGCGCCCGCGGGACTACATACTACGAGCAGTTCTTC. Amino acids: CASSARGTTYYEQFF.

This rearrangement joins TRBV10-2 to TRBJ2-5; D ambiguous. This CDR3 has 13 amino acids. V shed 5 bases and J shed 4 bases, with 11 bases lying between them. CDR1 and CDR2 (germline): WSHSY, SAAADI. This chain's CDR3 is CASSLTPGETQYF. The CDR3, as DNA: TGCGCCAGCAGTTTGACCCCGGGAGAGACCCAGTACTTC.

This clonotype was detected many times. The chain couples TRBV28 to TRBJ2-5; the D is unclear. CDR1 and CDR2 (germline): MDHEN, SYDVKM. This CDR3 comprises 12 residues. V lost 6 bases and J 5 bases, leaving 10 bases between the germline ends. The CDR3 bases are TGTGCCAGCAGCGACCCTCCCGAGACCCAGTACTTC. It specifies CASSDPPETQYF.

This clonotype was recorded at least ten times. The V and J genes are TRBV10-3 and TRBJ2-1; 8 bases line up with TRBD1. The CDR3 runs 15 residues. Per germline, CDR1 ENHRY and CDR2 SYGVKD. V was clipped by 11 bases and J by 8 bases; unmatched bases: 17. The CDR3 DNA reads TGTGCCGCCAGCTGGACAGGGTCGATTATTGATGAGCAGTTCTTC. This gives the protein CAASWTGSIIDEQFF.

This clonotype appeared many times. The V call is TRBV27, the J call TRBJ2-1; TRBD1 aligns across 9 bases. Germline values: CDR1 MNHEY, CDR2 SMNVEV (reference sequence). The CDR3 consists of 15 residues. V was pared by 1 base and J by 2 bases, with 0 bases of the junction left unmatched. CDR3: CASSLWTGAYNEQFF. The CDR3 nucleotides read TGTGCCAGCAGTTTATGGACAGGGGCCTACAATGAGCAGTTCTTC.

Ten or more counts support this clonotype. V and J are TRBV12-3 or TRBV12-4 and TRBJ2-5; D call uncertain. The CDR3 is 13 amino acids. The V end was cut by 3 bases, the J end by 2 bases, with 7 bases between. The CDR3 loop is CASSLGFQETQYF. As DNA, the CDR3 is TGTGCCAGCAGTTTGGGGTTTCAAGAGACCCAGTACTTC.

This clonotype appeared many times. The rearrangement uses TRBV20-1 and TRBJ1-5; the D gene is possibly TRBD1 (6 bases). Germline V CDR1 and CDR2: DFQATT, SNEGSKA (reference sequence). This CDR3 region has 15 residues. The V gene lost 0 bases and the J gene lost 3 bases, with 12 bases spanning the gap. The CDR3 DNA is TGCAGTGCTAGAGATGTGGCAGGGGACAATCAGCCCCAGCATTTT. Its protein is CSARDVAGDNQPQHF.

V usage is TRBV10-1 and J usage is TRBJ2-2, with TRBD1 matching 7 bases. J gave up 4 bases and V 6 bases, and 5 bases lay outside the gene matches. The germline V gene encodes CDR1 WNHNN and CDR2 SYGVQD (reference sequence). The CDR3 is made up of 14 amino acids. The CDR3 region is CASRPGTATGELFF. As DNA, the CDR3 is TGCGCCAGCAGGCCCGGGACAGCCACCGGGGAGCTGTTTTTT.

The chain couples TRBV7-9 to TRBJ1-1, with a weak D call TRBD1 (6 bases). The CDR3 is 13 amino acids. V was cut by 3 bases and J by 4 bases, with 9 bases left in between. The V gene's germline CDR1 is SEHNR and CDR2 FQNEAQ (reference sequence). CDR3 protein: CASSFQGPTEAFF. The CDR3 nucleotides are TGTGCCAGCAGCTTTCAGGGGCCCACTGAAGCTTTCTTT. Variable domain in full (rest from reference TRBV7-9 and TRBJ1-1): DTGVSQNPRHKITKRGQNVTFRCDPISEHNRLYWYRQTLGQGPEFLTYFQNEAQLEKSRLLSDRFSAERPKGSFSTLEIQRTEQGDSAMYLCASSFQGPTEAFFGQGTRLTVV.

This clonotype was seen a handful of times. The chain has TRBV6-2 or TRBV6-3 and TRBJ1-1; D unresolved. Between the trimmed V and J ends, which lost 0 bases and 0 bases, there was a span of 11 bases. CDR1 MNHEY and CDR2 SVGEGT come from the germline V gene. The CDR3 is made up of 16 amino acids. The CDR3 loop reads CASSYSAAAMNTEAFF. The CDR3 nucleotides read TGTGCCAGCAGTTACTCGGCAGCAGCCATGAACACTGAAGCTTTCTTT.

This clonotype came up many times. The chain combines TRBV11-2 with TRBJ2-5; 7 bases line up with TRBD1. Germline V lookup: CDR1 SGHAT, CDR2 FQNNGV. This CDR3 has 14 residues. V shed 0 bases, J shed 5 bases, and the junction held 3 bases outside the gene matches. CDR3 protein: CASSLDLRGETQYF. The CDR3, as DNA: TGTGCCAGCAGCTTAGATCTCAGGGGGGAGACCCAGTACTTC.

The CDR3 loop is CASSLKAGGVDEQYF. The CDR3, as DNA: TGTGCCAGCAGCTTAAAAGCGGGGGGCGTGGACGAGCAGTACTTC. The chain is built from TRBV7-6 and TRBJ2-7; 9 nucleotides align to TRBD2. V lost 2 bases, J lost 5 bases, and 7 bases stayed unmatched. CDR3 length: 15 amino acids. Germline-derived CDR1 and CDR2 are SGHVS and FNYEAQ.

This clonotype was counted between two and nine times. The chain joins TRBV20-1 to TRBJ2-7; weak D call: TRBD2 (6 bases). This CDR3 is built from 15 residues. V dropped 6 bases and J dropped 2 bases, with 20 bases sitting between them. CDR1 and CDR2 from the germline V gene are DFQATT and SNEGSKA (reference sequence). CDR3 nucleotide sequence: TGCAGTGCCACCCCTGGGGGGACTTATACCTACGAGCAGTACTTC. This codes for CSATPGGTYTYEQYF.